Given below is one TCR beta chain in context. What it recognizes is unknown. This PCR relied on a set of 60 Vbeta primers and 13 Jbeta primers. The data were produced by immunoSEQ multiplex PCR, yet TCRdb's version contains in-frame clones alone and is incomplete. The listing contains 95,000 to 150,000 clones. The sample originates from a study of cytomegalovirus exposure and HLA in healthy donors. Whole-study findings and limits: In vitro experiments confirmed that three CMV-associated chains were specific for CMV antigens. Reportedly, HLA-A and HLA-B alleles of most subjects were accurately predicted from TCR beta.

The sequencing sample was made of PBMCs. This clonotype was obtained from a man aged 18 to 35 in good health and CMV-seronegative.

CDR3 sequence (DNA): TGTGCCAGCTCACCCATCCTTCGTCGGGGAGCTAACTATGGCTACACCTTC. Translated: CASSPILRRGANYGYTF. This rearrangement joins TRBV18 to TRBJ1-2, with D uncertain. The V end was cut by 3 bases, the J end by 0 bases, with 17 bases between. This CDR3 has 17 residues. The V gene's germline CDR1 is KGHSH and CDR2 LQKENI.